This entry is about one TCR beta chain. Its specificity is not known. This entry is derived from a study of shared clonotypes between healthy human individuals. Study at large: Every donor yielded three CD4 naive, three CD4 memory, two CD8 naive and one CD8 memory plate. General study points: Enrolling few donors narrowed the genetic and exposure-history diversity that was represented.

Germline CDR1 MDHEN, CDR2 SYDVKM. V lost 8 bases and J 1 base, leaving 16 bases between the germline ends. This CDR3 is 15 amino acids long. The authors ran the assay at deep level. Repertoires were generated with immunoSEQ multiplex PCR, while TCRdb's copy carries only in-frame clones and drops some. The table has about a million clones, approximately 75% seen once. CD4+ cell separation produced CD45RA+ naive and CD45RA-negative memory subsets. The sequence came from a man aged 18 to 30 in good health. Some clones in this sample may be carry-over from other donors' samples. V gene TRBV28 combines with J gene TRBJ2-3, with no clear D. Sequenced: memory CD4+ T cells from PBMCs. Noted subset: CD45RA-negative fraction. CDR3 coding DNA: TGTGCCAGCCAAGACCTAAGAGAGGGCACAGATACGCAGTATTTT. Translating it yields CASQDLREGTDTQYF.